This is a list of T cell receptor beta chains from one sample in a study of control samples from healthy donors and cancer patients. TCRdb's table, derived via immunoSEQ multiplex PCR, lists solely in-frame clones and lacks some. The sample contains 140,000 to 150,000 clones, about 89% of which appear only once. The sample comprised blood. All receptors come from a man between 25 and 39 years old in good health. Both conserved end residues are part of each CDR3. D genes are given only for firm matches. Clone size is not always given. Where it is, it says once, few, many or a class for expanded clones.

TRBV4-1	.	TRBJ2-7	.	TGCGCCAGCAGCCAAGGGGGAGGGGGCTGGTTGTCTTACGAGCAGTACTTC	CASSQGGGGWLSYEQYF
TRBV6-2/TRBV6-3	.	TRBJ2-1	once	TGTGCCAGCAGCCTGGGATGGTCCTACAATGAGCAGTTCTTC	CASSLGWSYNEQFF
TRBV12-5	.	TRBJ1-3	.	TGTGCTAGTGGTTTGGTACCCAGGTCCAGGGGAAACACCATATATTTT	CASGLVPRSRGNTIYF
TRBV13	TRBD2	TRBJ2-5	.	TGTGCCAGCAGCCCCGAGTCGCGGGGGGCGGAGACCCAGTACTTC	CASSPESRGAETQYF
TRBV9	.	TRBJ2-1	.	TGTGCCAGCAGCGTGGCGGGGGCTCCCAGCTCCTACAATGAGCAGTTCTTC	CASSVAGAPSSYNEQFF
TRBV7-8	.	TRBJ1-2	.	TGTGCCAGCAGCTTAAATCCTGGACAGTTGATCTATGGCTACACCTTC	CASSLNPGQLIYGYTF
TRBV3-1/TRBV3-2	.	TRBJ2-1	once	TGTGCCAGCAGCCAACCTCTAAGCGGGTTCTCCTACAATGAGCAGTTCTTC	CASSQPLSGFSYNEQFF
TRBV5-6	.	TRBJ1-5	once	TGTGCCAGCAGCTTGCATAGGGGTAGATTTTTCGAGCCCCAGCATTTT	CASSLHRGRFFEPQHF
TRBV7-9	.	TRBJ1-6	.	TGTGCCAGCAGCTTAGCAGGGTATAATTCACCCCTCCACTTT	CASSLAGYNSPLHF
TRBV6-2/TRBV6-3	.	TRBJ1-3	.	TGTGCCAGCAGTTACTCGAGAAGGGCTTCTGGAAACACCATATATTTT	CASSYSRRASGNTIYF
TRBV5-5	.	TRBJ1-2	few	TGTGCCAGCAGCCCAAGTACCGGACAGAACTATGGCTACACCTTC	CASSPSTGQNYGYTF
TRBV5-6	.	TRBJ1-6	.	TGTGCCAGCAGCTTTCGGCCACAGGGATGGAGCTCACCCCTCCACTTT	CASSFRPQGWSSPLHF
TRBV7-2	.	TRBJ2-1	.	TGTGCCAGCAGCTTAGGGAGGGCGGGATTAGCTTCGTCCTACAATGAGCAGTTCTTC	CASSLGRAGLASSYNEQFF
TRBV19	TRBD1	TRBJ2-7	.	TGTGCCAGTAGTAGGGACAGGGGGCGGGACGAGCAGTACTTC	CASSRDRGRDEQYF
TRBV6-5	.	TRBJ2-5	.	TGTGCCACCATCGCCCGCCTCCAAGAGACCCAGTACTTC	CATIARLQETQYF
TRBV7-9	.	TRBJ1-1	.	TGTGCCAGCAGCTTAGCGGTGACTGAAGCTTTCTTT	CASSLAVTEAFF
TRBV3-1/TRBV3-2	.	TRBJ2-1	once	TGTGCCAGCAGCCAAAGGGGGTCATACAGGGCCCGGGGCAATGAGCAGTTCTTC	CASSQRGSYRARGNEQFF
TRBV29-1	.	TRBJ1-1	.	TGCAGCGTGAGCCCTACGGGGACTGAAGCTTTCTTT	CSVSPTGTEAFF
TRBV9	TRBD2	TRBJ2-7	.	TGTGCCAGCAGCGTGAGCGGGAGTTACTCCTACGAGCAGTACTTC	CASSVSGSYSYEQYF
TRBV7-2	TRBD2	TRBJ2-2	.	TGTGCCAGCAGCCCGAACTGGCGGGAGACGGCCGGGGAGCTGTTTTTT	CASSPNWRETAGELFF
TRBV6-6	TRBD1	TRBJ2-7	.	TGTGCCAGCAGTTCGTGGACAGGGAGCGAGCAGTACTTC	CASSSWTGSEQYF